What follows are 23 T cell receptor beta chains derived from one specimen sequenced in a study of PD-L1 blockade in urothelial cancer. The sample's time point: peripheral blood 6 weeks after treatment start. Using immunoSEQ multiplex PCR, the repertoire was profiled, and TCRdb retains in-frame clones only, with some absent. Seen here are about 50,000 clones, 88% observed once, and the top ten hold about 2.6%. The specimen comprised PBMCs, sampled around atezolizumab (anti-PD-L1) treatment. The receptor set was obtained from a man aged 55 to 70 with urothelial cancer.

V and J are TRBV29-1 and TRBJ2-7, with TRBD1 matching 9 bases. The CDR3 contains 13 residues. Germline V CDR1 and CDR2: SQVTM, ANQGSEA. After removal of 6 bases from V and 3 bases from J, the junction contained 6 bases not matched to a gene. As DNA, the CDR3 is TGCAGCGTAAAGGGACAGGGTTTCTACGAGCAGTACTTC. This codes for CSVKGQGFYEQYF.

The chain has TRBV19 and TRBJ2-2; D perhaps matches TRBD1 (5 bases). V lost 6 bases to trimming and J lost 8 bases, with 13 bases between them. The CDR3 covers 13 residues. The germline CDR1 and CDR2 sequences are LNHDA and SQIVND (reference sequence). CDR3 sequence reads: CASRQVGAGELFF. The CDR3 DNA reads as TGTGCCAGTAGACAGGTCGGAGCTGGGGAGCTGTTTTTT.

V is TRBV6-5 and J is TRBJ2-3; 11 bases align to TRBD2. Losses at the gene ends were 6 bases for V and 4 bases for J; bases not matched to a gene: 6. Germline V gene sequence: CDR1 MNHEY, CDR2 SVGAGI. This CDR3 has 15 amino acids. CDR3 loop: CASRVTSGRPDTQYF. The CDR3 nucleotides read TGTGCCAGCAGAGTAACTAGCGGGAGACCAGATACGCAGTATTTT.

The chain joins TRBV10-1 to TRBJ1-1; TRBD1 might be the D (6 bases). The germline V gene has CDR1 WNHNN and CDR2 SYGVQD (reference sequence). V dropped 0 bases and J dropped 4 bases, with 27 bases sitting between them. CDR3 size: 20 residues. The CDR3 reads CASSESILTIGWGRGTEAFF. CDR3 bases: TGCGCCAGCAGTGAGTCGATTCTTACGATAGGCTGGGGCAGGGGCACTGAAGCTTTCTTT.

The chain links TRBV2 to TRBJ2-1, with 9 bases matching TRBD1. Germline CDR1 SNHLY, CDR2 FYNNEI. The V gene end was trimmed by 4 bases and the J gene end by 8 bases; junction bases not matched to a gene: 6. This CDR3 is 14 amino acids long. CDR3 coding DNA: TGTGCCAGCAGTGTGACAGGGGGAATGGATGAGCAGTTCTTC. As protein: CASSVTGGMDEQFF. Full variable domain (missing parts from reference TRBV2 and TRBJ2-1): EPEVTQTPSHQVTQMGQEVILRCVPISNHLYFYWYRQILGQKVEFLVSFYNNEISEKSEIFDDQFSVERPDGSNFTLKIRSTKLEDSAMYFCASSVTGGMDEQFFGPGTRLTVL.

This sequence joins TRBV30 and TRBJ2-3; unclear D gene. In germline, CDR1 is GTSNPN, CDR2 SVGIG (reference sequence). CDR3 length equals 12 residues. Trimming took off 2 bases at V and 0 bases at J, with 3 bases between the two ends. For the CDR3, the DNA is TGTGCCTGGAGTCCTAGCACAGATACGCAGTATTTT. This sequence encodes CAWSPSTDTQYF.

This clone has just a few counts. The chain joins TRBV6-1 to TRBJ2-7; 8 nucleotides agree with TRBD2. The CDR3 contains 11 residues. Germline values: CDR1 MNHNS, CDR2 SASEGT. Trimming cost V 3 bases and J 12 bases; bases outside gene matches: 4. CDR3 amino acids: CASSDGGARYF. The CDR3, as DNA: TGTGCCAGCAGTGACGGGGGGGCCCGGTACTTC.

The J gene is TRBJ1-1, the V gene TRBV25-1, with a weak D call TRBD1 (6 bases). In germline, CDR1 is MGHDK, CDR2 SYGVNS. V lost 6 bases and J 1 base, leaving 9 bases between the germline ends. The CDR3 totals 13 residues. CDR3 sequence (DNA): TGTGCCAGCAGGGACAGACCGAACACTGAAGCTTTCTTT. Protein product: CASRDRPNTEAFF.

The CDR3 DNA sequence: TGCAGCGTTACCCTAACAGGGGCCATCACAGATACGCAGTATTTT. Translation: CSVTLTGAITDTQYF. The chain combines TRBV29-1 with TRBJ2-3, with 7 nucleotides matching TRBD1. The germline CDR1 and CDR2 sequences are SQVTM and ANQGSEA. Trimming at V came to 5 bases and at J to 2 bases, leaving 10 bases not matched to a gene. CDR3 length: 15 amino acids.

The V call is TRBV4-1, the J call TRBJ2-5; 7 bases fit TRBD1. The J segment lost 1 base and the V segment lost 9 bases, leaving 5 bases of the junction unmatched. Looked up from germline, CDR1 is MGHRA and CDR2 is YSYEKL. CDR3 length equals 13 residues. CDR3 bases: TGCGCCAGTTCGACAGGGATCCAAGAGACCCAGTACTTC. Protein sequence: CASSTGIQETQYF.

As DNA, the CDR3 is TGCGCCAGCAGCGGACACCGGGAGGGACTAGCGGAACTCGGGGAGCTGTTTTTT. Amino acid sequence: CASSGHREGLAELGELFF. This chain joins TRBV4-1 and TRBJ2-2, with 11 bases matching TRBD2. CDR3 length: 18 residues. V gave up 5 bases and J gave up 7 bases; unmatched junction bases: 15. The germline V gene encodes CDR1 MGHRA and CDR2 YSYEKL.

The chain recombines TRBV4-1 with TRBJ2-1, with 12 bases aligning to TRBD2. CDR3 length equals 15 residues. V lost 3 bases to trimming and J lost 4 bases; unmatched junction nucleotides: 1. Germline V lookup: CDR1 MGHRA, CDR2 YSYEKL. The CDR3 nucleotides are TGCGCCAGCAGCCAGGGACTAGCGGGTTACAATGAGCAGTTCTTC. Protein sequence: CASSQGLAGYNEQFF.

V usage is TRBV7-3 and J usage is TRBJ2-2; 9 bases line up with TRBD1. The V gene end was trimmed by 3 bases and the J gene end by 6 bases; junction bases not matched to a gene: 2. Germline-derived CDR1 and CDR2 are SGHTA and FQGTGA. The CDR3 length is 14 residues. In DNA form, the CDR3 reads TGTGCCAGCAGCTTCAGACAGGGGGCCGGGGAGCTGTTTTTT. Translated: CASSFRQGAGELFF.

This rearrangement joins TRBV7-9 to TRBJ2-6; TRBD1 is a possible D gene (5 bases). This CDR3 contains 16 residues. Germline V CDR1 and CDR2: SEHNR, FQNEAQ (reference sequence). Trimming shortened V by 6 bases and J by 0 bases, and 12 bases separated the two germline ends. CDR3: CASRKTGFSGANVLTF. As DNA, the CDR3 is TGTGCCAGCAGGAAAACAGGTTTCTCTGGGGCCAACGTCCTGACTTTC.

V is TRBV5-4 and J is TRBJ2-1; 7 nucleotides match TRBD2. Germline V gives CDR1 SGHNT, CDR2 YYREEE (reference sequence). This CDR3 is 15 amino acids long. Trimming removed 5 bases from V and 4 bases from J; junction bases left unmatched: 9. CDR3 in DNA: TGTGCCAGCAGAACTCTCACGGGAGGATACAATGAGCAGTTCTTC. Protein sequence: CASRTLTGGYNEQFF.

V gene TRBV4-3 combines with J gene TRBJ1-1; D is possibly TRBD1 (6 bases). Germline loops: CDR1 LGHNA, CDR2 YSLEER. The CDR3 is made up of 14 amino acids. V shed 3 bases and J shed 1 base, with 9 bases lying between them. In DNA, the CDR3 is TGCGCCAGCAGCCATGGACAGACGAACACTGAAGCTTTCTTT. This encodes CASSHGQTNTEAFF.

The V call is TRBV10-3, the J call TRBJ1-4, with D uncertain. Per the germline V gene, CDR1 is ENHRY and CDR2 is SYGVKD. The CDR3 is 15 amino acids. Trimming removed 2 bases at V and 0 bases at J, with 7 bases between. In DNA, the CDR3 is TGTGCCATCAGTGAGGAGGCTGCAACTAATGAAAAACTGTTTTTT. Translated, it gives CAISEEAATNEKLFF.

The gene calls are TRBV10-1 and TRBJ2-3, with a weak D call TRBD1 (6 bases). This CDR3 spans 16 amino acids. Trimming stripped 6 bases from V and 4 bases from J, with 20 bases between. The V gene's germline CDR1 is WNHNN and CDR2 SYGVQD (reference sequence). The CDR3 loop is CASSLGETGGPDTQYF. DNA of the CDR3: TGCGCCAGCAGCTTGGGAGAGACAGGTGGCCCAGATACGCAGTATTTT.

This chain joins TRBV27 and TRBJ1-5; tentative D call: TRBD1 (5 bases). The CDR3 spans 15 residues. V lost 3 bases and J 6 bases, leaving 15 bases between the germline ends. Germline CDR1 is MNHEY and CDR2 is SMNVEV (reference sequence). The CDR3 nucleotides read TGTGCCAGCAGTTTTGAAGGGCAGGGCGGTCAGCCCCAGCATTTT. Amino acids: CASSFEGQGGQPQHF.

CDR3 in amino acids: CASSVGGEQFF. The CDR3 DNA sequence: TGCGCCAGCAGTGTAGGGGGTGAGCAGTTCTTC. The rearrangement links TRBV10-1 to TRBJ2-1, with a possible D match to TRBD1 (6 bases). The CDR3 contains 11 residues. In germline, CDR1 is WNHNN, CDR2 SYGVQD (reference sequence). V lost 4 bases, J lost 9 bases, and 7 bases lay in between.

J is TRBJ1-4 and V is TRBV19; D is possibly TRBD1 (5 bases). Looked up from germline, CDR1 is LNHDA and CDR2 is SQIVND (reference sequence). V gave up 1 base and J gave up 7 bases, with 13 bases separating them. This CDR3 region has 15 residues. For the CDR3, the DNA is TGTGCCAGTAGTATAGTAGCAGGGTTCGGTGAAAAACTGTTTTTT. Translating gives CASSIVAGFGEKLFF.

CDR3 in DNA: TGTGCCAGCACCCTTCCGGGACTAATCACAGATACGCAGTATTTT. This sequence encodes CASTLPGLITDTQYF. This chain links TRBV6-8 with TRBJ2-3; 7 bases fit TRBD2. Germline loops: CDR1 MNHGY, CDR2 SAAAGT. The CDR3 sequence is 15 residues long. Germline trimming cut 7 bases from V and 2 bases from J; bases unmatched to any gene: 9.

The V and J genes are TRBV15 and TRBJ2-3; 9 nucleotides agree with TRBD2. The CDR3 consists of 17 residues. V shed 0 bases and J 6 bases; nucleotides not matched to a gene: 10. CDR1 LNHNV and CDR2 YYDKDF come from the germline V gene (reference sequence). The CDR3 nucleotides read TGTGCCACCAGCAGAGACATAGCGGGAGCTCTAGCGGATACGCAGTATTTT. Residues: CATSRDIAGALADTQYF.